The 32 T cell receptor beta chains given below trace back to one sample, sequenced in a study of cytomegalovirus exposure and HLA in healthy donors. Data came from immunoSEQ multiplex PCR; TCRdb stores just in-frame clones and leaves some out. The data show about 74,000 clones, around 94% seen once. The sample taken for sequencing was PBMCs. The receptors were gathered from a young woman in good health and CMV-seropositive.

This clone was observed a handful of times. The rearrangement links TRBV2 to TRBJ1-1; the D is unclear. V lost 8 bases, J lost 10 bases, and 14 bases lay in between. Germline assignment: CDR1 SNHLY and CDR2 FYNNEI. The CDR3 has 11 residues. The CDR3 loop is CASEGGPRAFF. CDR3 nucleotide sequence: TGTGCCAGCGAGGGCGGGCCGCGAGCTTTCTTT. Full variable domain (outside the CDR3, taken from reference TRBV2 and TRBJ1-1): EPEVTQTPSHQVTQMGQEVILRCVPISNHLYFYWYRQILGQKVEFLVSFYNNEISEKSEIFDDQFSVERPDGSNFTLKIRSTKLEDSAMYFCASEGGPRAFFGQGTRLTVV.

The chain carries TRBV5-1 and TRBJ2-2; the match to TRBD1 covers 8 bases. Germline CDR1 is SGHRS and CDR2 is YFSETQ. The CDR3 spans 15 residues. Trimming cost V 4 bases and J 4 bases; bases outside gene matches: 6. The CDR3 here is CASSPGQGRTGELFF. CDR3 coding DNA: TGCGCCAGCAGCCCAGGACAGGGCCGCACCGGGGAGCTGTTTTTT. Using reference TRBV5-1 and TRBJ2-2 for the parts outside the CDR3, the full variable domain is KAGVTQTPRYLIKTRGQQVTLSCSPISGHRSVSWYQQTPGQGLQFLFEYFSETQRNKGNFPGRFSGRQFSNSRSEMNVSTLELGDSALYLCASSPGQGRTGELFFGEGSRLTVL.

The gene calls are TRBV2 and TRBJ2-1; 15 bases line up with TRBD2. V lost 6 bases and J lost 8; bases outside the gene matches: 8. CDR1 and CDR2 from the germline V gene are SNHLY and FYNNEI. The CDR3 totals 16 residues. The CDR3 is CASREGLAGGSYEQFF. The CDR3 DNA is TGTGCCAGCAGAGAGGGACTAGCGGGAGGTAGCTATGAGCAGTTCTTC.

The genes are TRBV2 and TRBJ2-1; 10 nucleotides agree with TRBD2. J lost 5 bases, V lost 6 bases, and 7 bases had no gene match. The germline V gene has CDR1 SNHLY and CDR2 FYNNEI. This CDR3 spans 15 amino acids. In DNA form, the CDR3 reads TGTGCCAGCAGACTGAGACTAGCGGGCAACAATGAGCAGTTCTTC. This gives the protein CASRLRLAGNNEQFF.

This chain uses TRBV15 with TRBJ1-5; D is uncertain. The germline V gene has CDR1 LNHNV and CDR2 YYDKDF (reference sequence). The CDR3 sequence is 14 residues long. Trimming shortened V by 6 bases and J by 1 base, and 10 bases separated the two germline ends. The CDR3 nucleotides read TGTGCCACCAGGGCGGGTTGGAGCAATCAGCCCCAGCATTTT. Protein sequence: CATRAGWSNQPQHF.

V is TRBV5-6 and J is TRBJ2-2; TRBD1 agrees at 7 bases. The CDR3 extends over 14 amino acids. Trimming at V came to 3 bases and at J to 6 bases, leaving 5 bases not matched to a gene. Germline values: CDR1 SGHDT, CDR2 YYEEEE. The DNA of the CDR3 is TGTGCCAGCAGCTCTGACACAGGGGCCGGGGAGCTGTTTTTT. This encodes CASSSDTGAGELFF.

The V and J genes are TRBV18 and TRBJ1-2; maybe TRBD1 (5 bases). CDR1 KGHSH and CDR2 LQKENI come from the germline V gene. Trimming left V 2 bases short and J 4 bases short, with 11 bases between. The CDR3 length is 14 residues. CDR3 DNA: TGTGCCAGCTCACCAGAGACAGTGGCCTATGGCTACACCTTC. Amino acid sequence: CASSPETVAYGYTF.

The J gene is TRBJ2-7, the V gene TRBV4-1; TRBD1 matches 7 bases. Germline CDR1 reads MGHRA; CDR2 reads YSYEKL. J gave up 3 bases and V 1 base, and 6 bases lay outside the gene matches. The CDR3 is 15 residues long. The CDR3 sequence: CASSQVSGQSYEQYF. The CDR3 DNA is TGCGCCAGCAGCCAAGTGTCGGGACAGAGCTACGAGCAGTACTTC.

This chain connects TRBV25-1 to TRBJ1-5; D gene uncertain. The CDR3 is 13 residues long. Looked up from germline, CDR1 is MGHDK and CDR2 is SYGVNS. V was trimmed by 5 bases and J by 0 bases, leaving 5 bases between them. The CDR3 bases are TGTGCCAGCAGTCCAGGTAGCAATCAGCCCCAGCATTTT. As protein: CASSPGSNQPQHF.

As DNA, the CDR3 is TGTGCCAGCAGCTTAGCGCGCGAGGGGGCCGAGCAGTACTTC. Protein product: CASSLAREGAEQYF. The chain combines TRBV7-2 with TRBJ2-7, with 7 nucleotides matching TRBD1. Germline CDR1 and CDR2: SGHTA and FQGNSA. This CDR3 region has 14 residues. Trimming at V came to 0 bases and at J to 6 bases, leaving 5 bases not matched to a gene.

The chain links TRBV7-2 to TRBJ2-5; a possible D gene is TRBD1 (7 bases). The germline V gene has CDR1 SGHTA and CDR2 FQGNSA. The germline V and J ends were trimmed by 5 bases and 5 bases, with 18 bases remaining between them. The CDR3 runs 15 residues. Written as DNA, the CDR3 is TGTGCCAGCAGCCCAGGGGGGCCCGTTGGGGAGACCCAGTACTTC. This codes for CASSPGGPVGETQYF.

This chain joins TRBV29-1 and TRBJ2-3, with 10 bases matching TRBD2. V was pared by 5 bases and J by 1 base, with 12 bases of the junction left unmatched. This CDR3 has 17 residues. CDR1 is SQVTM, CDR2 ANQGSEA, per germline. The chain's CDR3 is CSVLLRLGTSGTDTQYF. DNA for the CDR3: TGCAGCGTTCTCCTCCGCTTAGGGACTAGCGGCACAGATACGCAGTATTTT.

The genes are TRBV5-6 and TRBJ2-7; D is perhaps TRBD1 (5 bases). The germline V gene encodes CDR1 SGHDT and CDR2 YYEEEE. This CDR3 spans 14 amino acids. V was clipped by 5 bases and J by 4 bases, with 16 bases between them. The CDR3 is CASSRTPRAYEQYF. For the CDR3, the DNA is TGTGCCAGCAGTCGGACACCCCGGGCGTACGAGCAGTACTTC.

Only one count was recorded for this clone. V and J are TRBV6-6 and TRBJ2-7, with a possible D match to TRBD2 (5 bases). The length of the CDR3 is 14 residues. Germline assignment: CDR1 MNHNY and CDR2 SVGAGI (reference sequence). Trimming cost V 8 bases and J 2 bases, with 16 bases left between them. The CDR3 is CASHREAVAYEQYF. In DNA, the CDR3 is TGTGCCAGCCACCGGGAAGCGGTGGCCTACGAGCAGTACTTC.

The chain is built from TRBV30 and TRBJ2-7; the match to TRBD1 covers 7 bases. The CDR3 spans 12 residues. The junction had 4 bases not matched to a gene; V was cut back by 3 bases and J by 5 bases. Germline assignment: CDR1 GTSNPN and CDR2 SVGIG (reference sequence). The CDR3 region has the DNA TGTGCCTGGAGCCCCGGGACAGACGAGCAGTACTTC. Translating gives CAWSPGTDEQYF. Looking up the rest from reference TRBV30 and TRBJ2-7 gives the full variable domain: SQTIHQWPATLVQPVGSPLSLECTVEGTSNPNLYWYRQAAGRGLQLLFYSVGIGQISSEVPQNLSASRPQDRQFILSSKKLLLSDSGFYLCAWSPGTDEQYFGPGTRLTVT.

V is TRBV11-2 and J is TRBJ1-1; TRBD1 matches at 7 bases. The CDR3 consists of 17 residues. V lost 1 base and J lost 0; bases outside the gene matches: 8. Germline assignment: CDR1 SGHAT and CDR2 FQNNGV. CDR3 amino acids: CASSLVPGQALNTEAFF. Written as DNA, the CDR3 is TGTGCCAGCAGCTTAGTCCCAGGACAGGCCTTGAACACTGAAGCTTTCTTT.

The rearrangement uses TRBV7-9 and TRBJ1-1, with a weak D call TRBD1 (6 bases). V lost 8 bases, J lost 6 bases, and 22 bases lay in between. This CDR3 contains 15 residues. Germline CDR1 and CDR2: SEHNR and FQNEAQ (reference sequence). CDR3 sequence reads: CASSLAQGIIAEAFF. CDR3 nucleotides: TGTGCCAGCTCCCTCGCGCAGGGGATTATAGCTGAAGCTTTCTTT.

The chain links TRBV7-9 to TRBJ2-1, with 9 bases matching TRBD2. The CDR3 covers 16 residues. Germline V gene lookup returns CDR1 SEHNR and CDR2 FQNEAQ (reference sequence). V was clipped by 6 bases and J by 1 base; unmatched bases: 7. Here the CDR3 DNA reads TGTGCCAGCAGAGGACTAGCGAAGGGGTCCTACAATGAGCAGTTCTTC. This translates into CASRGLAKGSYNEQFF.

The rearrangement links TRBV6-4 to TRBJ1-5; D possibly corresponds to TRBD1 (5 bases). Trimming stripped 4 bases from V and 2 bases from J, with 12 bases between. This CDR3 has 15 residues. Per germline, CDR1 MRHNA and CDR2 SNTAGT. CDR3 residues: CASSVQAGGNQPQHF. The DNA for the CDR3 is TGTGCCAGCAGTGTACAGGCTGGGGGCAATCAGCCCCAGCATTTT.

The chain employs TRBV19 and TRBJ1-1; a weak D match, TRBD1 (5 bases). The CDR3 spans 15 residues. The V end lost 3 bases, the J end lost 0 bases, and 11 bases lay between the germline ends. Germline values: CDR1 LNHDA, CDR2 SQIVND (reference sequence). CDR3 sequence (DNA): TGTGCCAGTAGTATTGTGGGGGGAGTGAACACTGAAGCTTTCTTT. It specifies CASSIVGGVNTEAFF.

The chain links TRBV6-5 to TRBJ2-7; TRBD2 aligns across 10 bases. The V gene end was trimmed by 5 bases and the J gene end by 6 bases; junction bases not matched to a gene: 7. In germline, CDR1 is MNHEY, CDR2 SVGAGI. The CDR3 has 14 residues. Here the CDR3 DNA reads TGTGCCAGCAGTGCCCTAGCGGGAGAAGGCGAGCAGTACTTC. The encoded protein is CASSALAGEGEQYF.

The rearrangement uses TRBV5-5 and TRBJ1-5; 11 bases agree with TRBD1. CDR3 length equals 16 residues. V lost 3 bases to trimming and J lost 6 bases; unmatched junction nucleotides: 8. Looked up from germline, CDR1 is SGHKS and CDR2 is YYEKEE (reference sequence). The CDR3 is CASSWGTGGFGQPQHF. The DNA for the CDR3 is TGTGCCAGCAGCTGGGGGACAGGGGGTTTTGGTCAGCCCCAGCATTTT.

This clone was seen a few times. At the DNA level, this CDR3 is encoded by other sequences in the same sample as well. This rearrangement joins TRBV9 to TRBJ1-3, with TRBD1 identical over 7 bases. Germline values: CDR1 SGDLS, CDR2 YYNGEE. Unmatched junction bases numbered 4, after V lost 0 bases and J lost 4 bases. The CDR3 sequence is 15 residues long. The CDR3 loop is CASSVGQGGGNTIYF. The CDR3 DNA is TGTGCCAGCAGCGTAGGACAGGGAGGAGGAAACACCATATATTTT.

This rearrangement joins TRBV10-2 to TRBJ1-1; possible D gene TRBD1, 5 bases. This CDR3 spans 14 amino acids. Germline CDR1 and CDR2: WSHSY and SAAADI. V lost 0 bases and J lost 3, with 8 bases in between. CDR3 residues: CASSESTRDTEAFF. CDR3 DNA sequence: TGCGCCAGCAGTGAGTCGACCAGGGACACTGAAGCTTTCTTT.

A word on this clone: The germline gene is not matched at one end of the junction; a read error may be the cause. V usage is TRBV10-2 and J usage is TRBJ1-2, with unresolved D. The V gene's germline CDR1 is WSHSY and CDR2 SAAADI. This CDR3 is 10 amino acids long. The CDR3 region is CASGLDRGSF. The CDR3 bases are TGCGCCAGCGGACTCGACCGGGGTAGCTTC.

This clone was detected a few times. In DNA, the CDR3 is TGTGCCAGCAGAGGACAAAGTGGCCTTCAAGCTTTCTTT. Translated: CASRGQSGLQAFF. The chain couples TRBV25-1 to TRBJ1-1, with D perhaps matching TRBD1 (5 bases). The CDR3 is made up of 13 amino acids. Germline CDR1 is MGHDK and CDR2 is SYGVNS. Trimming took off 6 bases at V and 9 bases at J, with 17 bases between the two ends.

This chain uses TRBV7-9 with TRBJ2-7, with D possibly matching TRBD2 (5 bases). The ends were cut back, 5 bases at V and 6 bases at J, with 14 bases in the middle. CDR3 length equals 13 residues. Germline loops: CDR1 SEHNR, CDR2 FQNEAQ (reference sequence). CDR3 protein: CASSPEGRGEQYF. The CDR3 DNA follows: TGTGCCAGCAGCCCCGAGGGCCGGGGCGAGCAGTACTTC.

This chain uses TRBV28 with TRBJ1-1; TRBD1 aligns across 7 bases. The V segment lost 5 bases and the J segment 5 bases; nucleotides outside the gene matches: 11. Germline loops: CDR1 MDHEN, CDR2 SYDVKM. This CDR3 region has 15 residues. The CDR3 DNA is TGTGCCAGCAGTCCTCCCCGACAGGGAAGGACTGAAGCTTTCTTT. This sequence encodes CASSPPRQGRTEAFF. Complete variable domain (other parts from reference TRBV28 and TRBJ1-1): DVKVTQSSRYLVKRTGEKVFLECVQDMDHENMFWYRQDPGLGLRLIYFSYDVKMKEKGDIPEGYSVSREKKERFSLILESASTNQTSMYLCASSPPRQGRTEAFFGQGTRLTVV.

For this clone: Other DNA sequences in this specimen translate into the identical CDR3. This chain links TRBV19 with TRBJ1-1, with a weak D call TRBD1 (6 bases). CDR1 is LNHDA and CDR2 is SQIVND in the germline V gene (reference sequence). The CDR3 sequence is 13 residues long. The ends were cut back, 6 bases at V and 1 base at J, with 9 bases in the middle. CDR3 sequence (DNA): TGTGCCAGTAGCACGACAGGGAACACTGAAGCTTTCTTT. Its translation is CASSTTGNTEAFF.

This chain links TRBV14 with TRBJ1-1, with D possibly being TRBD1 (5 bases). Trimming removed 4 bases from V and 4 bases from J, with 13 bases in between. This CDR3 has 14 amino acids. Germline V CDR1 and CDR2: SGHDN, FVKESK. CDR3 in amino acids: CASSLGRLGTEAFF. The CDR3 DNA is TGTGCCAGCAGCCTGGGGCGTTTGGGCACTGAAGCTTTCTTT.

The gene calls are TRBV10-1 and TRBJ2-3; D remains unclear. CDR3 size: 13 residues. V lost 3 bases to trimming and J lost 2 bases, with 6 bases between them. Per germline, CDR1 WNHNN and CDR2 SYGVQD (reference sequence). The DNA for the CDR3 is TGCGCCAGCAGTGATTTCTACACAGATACGCAGTATTTT. Residues: CASSDFYTDTQYF.

This chain joins TRBV18 and TRBJ2-7, with 9 bases aligning to TRBD1. CDR1 and CDR2 from the germline V gene are KGHSH and LQKENI. The CDR3 runs 16 residues. The J segment lost 6 bases and the V segment lost 6 bases, leaving 15 bases of the junction unmatched. DNA of the CDR3: TGTGCCAGCTCCCTTCCCGAGGGGACAGGGAGCTTCGAGCAGTACTTC. Its translation: CASSLPEGTGSFEQYF.